This T cell receptor (beta chain) was sequenced during a study of Ad26.COV2.S vaccination and SARS-CoV-2 variants. The CDR3 has 13 amino acids. CDR1 and CDR2 from the germline V gene are ENHRY and SYGVKD. Trimming removed 5 bases at V and 1 base at J, with 8 bases between. Treatment in this sample: roughly 20 received Ad26.COV2.S at low or high dose, single or two shots; 5 received placebo; per-sample allocation not given. Specimen acquisition occurred on day 63 following the initial vaccine or placebo injection. The assay was immunoSEQ multiplex PCR, and TCRdb's table has in-frame clones only and misses some. The table shows hundreds of thousands of clones, with over 75% occurring only once. Notes on the study in general: The study found similar non-spike TCR breadth in vaccine and placebo recipients.

Note on this clone: Its antigen is undetermined.

The clonotype was recovered from a person between 18 and 65 years old who received the Ad26.COV2.S COVID-19 vaccine or a placebo. V and J are TRBV10-3 and TRBJ1-1; a possible D gene is TRBD1 (5 bases). Sequencing used peripheral blood, obtained in a trial of Ad26.COV2.S vaccine versus placebo. Written as DNA, the CDR3 is TGTGCCATCAGTTACACAGGGAACACTGAAGCTTTCTTT. Its translation is CAISYTGNTEAFF.